The sequence of this TCR beta chain was determined in a study of cytomegalovirus exposure and HLA in healthy donors. This clone was seen only a few times. Its antigen remains unknown. Study results and limitations: An Asian-associated ancestry cluster reportedly showed fewer N-insertions than the approximately 700-donor mean in a later analysis.

The PCR had 60 Vbeta and 13 Jbeta primers. Authors' data handling: A later analysis tallied tens of millions of unique TCR beta chains, about 9.9 million of them shared. Clones were read by immunoSEQ multiplex PCR, and TCRdb kept only the in-frame ones, dropping some. V, J and clone size are taken as reported in that table, and D and trimming were inferred from the DNA itself. The sample shows fewer than 300,000 clones, 80% of them seen only once. Germline V gene sequence: CDR1 MNHEY, CDR2 SVGAGI. This CDR3 is built from 15 residues. Between the trimmed V and J ends, which lost 6 bases and 5 bases, there was a span of 17 bases.

This chain links TRBV6-5 with TRBJ2-1, with TRBD2 as a possible D gene (6 bases). This TCR came from a girl aged 2 to 9 in good health and CMV-seronegative. The sequenced material came from PBMCs. The CDR3: CASRIPGTANNEQFF. The CDR3 nucleotides read TGTGCCAGCAGGATACCCGGGACTGCCAACAATGAGCAGTTCTTC.